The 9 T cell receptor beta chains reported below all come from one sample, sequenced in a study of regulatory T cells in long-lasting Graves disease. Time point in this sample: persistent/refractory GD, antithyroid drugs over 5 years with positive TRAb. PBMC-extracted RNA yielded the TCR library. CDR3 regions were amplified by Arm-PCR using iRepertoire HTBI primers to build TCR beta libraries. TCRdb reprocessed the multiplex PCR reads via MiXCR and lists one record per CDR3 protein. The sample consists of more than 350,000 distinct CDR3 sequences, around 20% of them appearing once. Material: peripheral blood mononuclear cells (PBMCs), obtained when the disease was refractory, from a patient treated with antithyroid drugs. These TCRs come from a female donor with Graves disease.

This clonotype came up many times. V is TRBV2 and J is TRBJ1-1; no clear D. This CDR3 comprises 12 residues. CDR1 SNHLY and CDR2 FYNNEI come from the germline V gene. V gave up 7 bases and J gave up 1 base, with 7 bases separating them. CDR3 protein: CASNYGNTEAFF. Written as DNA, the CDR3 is TGTGCCAGCAATTACGGGAACACTGAAGCTTTCTTT.

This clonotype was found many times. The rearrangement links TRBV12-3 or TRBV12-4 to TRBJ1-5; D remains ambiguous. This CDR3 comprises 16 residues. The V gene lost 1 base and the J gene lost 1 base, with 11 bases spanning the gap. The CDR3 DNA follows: TGTGCCAGCAGTTTAGTCTCGTTAGGCAGCAATCAGCCCCAGCATTTT. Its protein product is CASSLVSLGSNQPQHF.

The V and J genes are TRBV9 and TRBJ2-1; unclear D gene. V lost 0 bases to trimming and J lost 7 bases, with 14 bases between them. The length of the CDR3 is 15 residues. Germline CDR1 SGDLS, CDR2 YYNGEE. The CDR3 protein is CASSVVRSGDNEQFF. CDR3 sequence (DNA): TGTGCCAGCAGCGTAGTTAGGTCAGGAGATAATGAGCAGTTCTTC.

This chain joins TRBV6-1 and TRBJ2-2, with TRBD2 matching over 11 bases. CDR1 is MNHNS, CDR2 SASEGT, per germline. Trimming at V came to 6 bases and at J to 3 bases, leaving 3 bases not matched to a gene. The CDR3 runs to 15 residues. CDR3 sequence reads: CASSLSGGDTGELFF. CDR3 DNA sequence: TGTGCCAGCAGCCTTAGCGGGGGGGACACCGGGGAGCTGTTTTTT.

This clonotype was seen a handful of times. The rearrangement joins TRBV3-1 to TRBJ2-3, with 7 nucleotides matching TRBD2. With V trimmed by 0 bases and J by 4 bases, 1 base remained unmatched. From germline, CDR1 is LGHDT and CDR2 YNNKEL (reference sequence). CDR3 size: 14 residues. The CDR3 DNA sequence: TGTGCCAGCAGCCAAGAGGGAGGGCCAGATACGCAGTATTTT. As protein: CASSQEGGPDTQYF.

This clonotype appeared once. CDR3 sequence reads: CASSSLAGEVDTQYF. The DNA for the CDR3 is TGTGCCAGCAGCTCACTAGCGGGAGAGGTCGATACGCAGTATTTT. This chain joins TRBV5-4 and TRBJ2-3; TRBD2 matches at 11 bases. Per the germline V gene, CDR1 is SGHNT and CDR2 is YYREEE (reference sequence). The CDR3 extends over 15 amino acids. The J segment lost 6 bases and the V segment lost 3 bases, leaving 6 bases of the junction unmatched.

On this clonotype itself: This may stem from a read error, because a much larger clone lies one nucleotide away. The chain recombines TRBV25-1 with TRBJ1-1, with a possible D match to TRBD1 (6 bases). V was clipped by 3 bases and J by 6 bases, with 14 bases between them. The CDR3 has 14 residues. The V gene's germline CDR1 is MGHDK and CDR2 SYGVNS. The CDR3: CASSDRDKGPEAFF. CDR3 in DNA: TGTGCCAGCAGTGACCGGGACAAGGGGCCTGAAGCTTTCTTT.

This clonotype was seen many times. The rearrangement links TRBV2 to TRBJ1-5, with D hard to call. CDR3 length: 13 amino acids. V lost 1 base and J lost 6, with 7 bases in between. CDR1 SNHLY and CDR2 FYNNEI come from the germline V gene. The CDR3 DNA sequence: TGTGCCAGCAGTGAAGGTTGGTCTCAGCCCCAGCATTTT. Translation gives CASSEGWSQPQHF.

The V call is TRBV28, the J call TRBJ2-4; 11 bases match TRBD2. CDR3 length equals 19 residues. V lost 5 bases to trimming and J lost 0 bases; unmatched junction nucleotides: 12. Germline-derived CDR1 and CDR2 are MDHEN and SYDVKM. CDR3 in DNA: TGTGCCAGCAGTCCCTTGGAGACTAGCGGGACGTCAGCCAAAAACATTCAGTACTTC. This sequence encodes CASSPLETSGTSAKNIQYF.